One and the same sample provided the 19 T cell receptor beta chains below, sequenced in a study of T cell repertoires in aging, cancer and after chemotherapy (dated by TCRdb to about 2019). Sequencing took place on an Illumina MiSeq. Multiplex touch-down PCR with a mixed TRB-A/B primer pool was used to amplify rearranged TRB sequences covering the V, D and J segments. TCRdb trimmed the raw reads at Q25, called clones with MiXCR and kept productive beta chains. Under each unique CDR3 protein, matching rows form one entry showing the most common genes and DNA. Across this sample there are several thousand distinct CDR3 sequences, with approximately 35% seen only once. The ten largest clones take up about an eighth of the sample. Genomic DNA extracted from peripheral blood, rather than sorted cells or RNA, was used as the source for amplification of TCR beta rearrangements. The specimen was blood. These receptors came from a human donor in good health. The donor label of this sample is uncertain.

This clonotype was detected once. This chain joins TRBV12-3 or TRBV12-4 and TRBJ2-3, with D maybe TRBD2 (6 bases). V lost 7 bases to trimming and J lost 6 bases, with 8 bases between them. The CDR3 is made up of 11 amino acids. CDR3 bases: TGTGCCAGCACTGGGGGGGATACGCAGTATTTT. Translated: CASTGGDTQYF.

This clonotype was observed a handful of times. The rearrangement uses TRBV19 and TRBJ1-2; D not certain. Between the trimmed V and J ends, which lost 3 bases and 5 bases, there was a span of 10 bases. Per germline, CDR1 LNHDA and CDR2 SQIVND (reference sequence). The CDR3 contains 13 residues. The CDR3 sequence: CASSIPDFYGYTF. The CDR3 region has the DNA TGTGCCAGTAGTATCCCAGATTTTTATGGCTACACCTTC. Supplemented by reference TRBV19 and TRBJ1-2, the full variable domain reads DGGITQSPKYLFRKEGQNVTLSCEQNLNHDAMYWYRQDPGQGLRLIYYSQIVNDFQKGDIAEGYSVSREKKESFPLTVTSAQKNPTAFYLCASSIPDFYGYTFGSGTRLTVV.

J is TRBJ2-2 and V is TRBV14; D unclear. V dropped 1 base and J dropped 6 bases, with 6 bases sitting between them. CDR1 and CDR2 from the germline V gene are SGHDN and FVKESK. The CDR3 spans 13 residues. CDR3 in DNA: TGTGCCAGCAGCCAAGGACGCCCCGGGGAGCTGTTTTTT. Encoded protein: CASSQGRPGELFF.

The CDR3 region has the DNA TGTGCCAGCAGTGAGCCCGGGACAGGGGTCTACGAGCAGTACTTC. Encoded protein: CASSEPGTGVYEQYF. The J gene is TRBJ2-7, the V gene TRBV6-1; 10 bases are a match to TRBD1. The V gene's germline CDR1 is MNHNS and CDR2 SASEGT. The trim removed 3 bases at V and 3 bases at J, leaving 5 bases unmatched. The CDR3 loop spans 15 amino acids.

The CDR3 DNA reads TGTGCCAGCAGCCCAGGACAGGATTATGGCTACACCTTC. This codes for CASSPGQDYGYTF. The V and J genes are TRBV5-6 and TRBJ1-2, with 7 bases fitting TRBD1. V lost 4 bases to trimming and J lost 5 bases; unmatched junction nucleotides: 5. CDR3 length: 13 amino acids. Germline values: CDR1 SGHDT, CDR2 YYEEEE.

This clonotype was recorded only once. Compared with germline, one end of the junction differs, possibly owing to a read error. V usage is TRBV5-6 and J usage is TRBJ1-1, with D unclear. Germline assignment: CDR1 SGHDT and CDR2 YYEEEE. CDR3 length: 13 amino acids. The CDR3, as DNA: TGCGCCAGCAGCTCGGGCCCCGACACTGAAGCTTTCTTT. It is translated as CASSSGPDTEAFF.

DNA of the CDR3: TGTGCCAGCAGCCGACAGGCCCCCTATGGCTACACCTTC. This sequence encodes CASSRQAPYGYTF. The chain has TRBV5-5 and TRBJ1-2; TRBD1 might be the D (6 bases). The germline gives CDR1 SGHKS, CDR2 YYEKEE (reference sequence). Between the trimmed V and J ends, which lost 4 bases and 4 bases, there was a span of 11 bases. The CDR3 loop spans 13 amino acids.

This clonotype is classed as medium-sized. The J gene is TRBJ1-5, the V gene TRBV15; no clear D gene. CDR1 LNHNV and CDR2 YYDKDF come from the germline V gene (reference sequence). The CDR3 runs 12 residues. Trimming cost V 6 bases and J 5 bases, with 8 bases left between them. CDR3 sequence reads: CATRGGDQPQHF. The CDR3 DNA is TGTGCCACCAGGGGTGGAGATCAGCCCCAGCATTTT.

About this clonotype itself: One junction end does not reproduce the germline sequence, and a read error may be involved. The J gene is TRBJ2-1, the V gene TRBV27; D might be TRBD1 (5 bases). Looked up from germline, CDR1 is MNHEY and CDR2 is SMNVEV (reference sequence). The CDR3 length is 12 residues. CDR3 sequence (DNA): TGCGGATCGGCCGGCAGGGCGAATGAGCAGTTCTTC. Protein product: CGSAGRANEQFF.

The rearrangement uses TRBV13 and TRBJ1-6; no clear D. The germline V gene encodes CDR1 PRHDT and CDR2 FYEKMQ (reference sequence). The ends were cut back, 7 bases at V and 5 bases at J, with 21 bases in the middle. This CDR3 comprises 17 residues. CDR3 residues: CASTSQISGSDNSPLHF. For the CDR3, the DNA is TGTGCCAGCACCAGTCAGATCTCGGGCAGCGATAATTCACCCCTCCACTTT. The full variable domain, in which reference TRBV13 and TRBJ1-6 provide the parts outside the CDR3, is AAGVIQSPRHLIKEKRETATLKCYPIPRHDTVYWYQQGPGQDPQFLISFYEKMQSDKGSIPDRFSAQQFSDYHSELNMSSLELGDSALYFCASTSQISGSDNSPLHFGNGTRLTVT.

J is TRBJ2-2 and V is TRBV10-3, with D possibly matching TRBD2 (7 bases). Between the trimmed V and J ends, which lost 9 bases and 3 bases, there was a span of 17 bases. This CDR3 has 15 residues. Germline loops: CDR1 ENHRY, CDR2 SYGVKD. The chain's CDR3 is CAMQEGGGYTGELFF. The CDR3 DNA is TGTGCCATGCAGGAAGGGGGGGGATACACCGGGGAGCTGTTTTTT.

By share, this clonotype counts as medium-sized (0.01 to 0.1%). The rearrangement links TRBV30 to TRBJ1-2, with D unclear. Trimming pared 3 bases from V and 3 bases from J, leaving 14 bases between. The CDR3 consists of 14 residues. Germline V lookup: CDR1 GTSNPN, CDR2 SVGIG (reference sequence). CDR3 DNA: TGTGCCTGGAGCCCCGGAGGATCTTACTATGGCTACACCTTC. Protein product: CAWSPGGSYYGYTF.

By share, this clonotype counts as medium-sized (0.01 to 0.1%). The chain joins TRBV19 to TRBJ2-7, with no clear D. Germline V CDR1 and CDR2: LNHDA, SQIVND (reference sequence). Trimming left V 3 bases short and J 4 bases short, with 16 bases between. This CDR3 region has 15 residues. CDR3 amino acids: CASSILPGGMYEQYF. In DNA form, the CDR3 reads TGTGCCAGTAGTATCCTACCGGGCGGTATGTACGAGCAGTACTTC.

The chain couples TRBV6-4 to TRBJ1-5; possibly TRBD1 for D (6 bases). CDR1 is MRHNA, CDR2 SNTAGT, per germline. The CDR3 length is 16 residues. The germline V and J ends were trimmed by 8 bases and 0 bases, with 17 bases remaining between them. CDR3 region: CASPDQGPYSNQPQHF. CDR3 nucleotides: TGTGCCAGCCCCGACCAGGGGCCCTATAGCAATCAGCCCCAGCATTTT.

The rearrangement joins TRBV5-6 to TRBJ1-4, with D possibly being TRBD1 (5 bases). There are 14 residues in the CDR3. CDR1 and CDR2 from the germline V gene are SGHDT and YYEEEE. Trimming shortened V by 1 base and J by 1 base, and 5 bases separated the two germline ends. CDR3 amino acids: CASSLQGTNEKLFF. CDR3 nucleotides: TGTGCCAGCAGCTTGCAGGGAACTAATGAAAAACTGTTTTTT.

This clonotype was detected only once. One junction end does not reproduce the germline sequence, and a read error may be involved. V usage is TRBV6-1 and J usage is TRBJ1-6; TRBD1 matches 8 bases. The CDR3 spans 16 residues. The germline gives CDR1 MNHNS, CDR2 SASEGT. CDR3 DNA sequence: TGTGCCAGCAGTTACTCGGGCACAGGGGGTAATTCACCCCTCTACTTT. It specifies CASSYSGTGGNSPLYF.

The chain couples TRBV5-1 to TRBJ2-1; D might be TRBD1 (6 bases). This CDR3 contains 15 residues. The V and J ends lost 5 bases and 9 bases respectively, with 21 bases between them. Germline V gene data show CDR1 as SGHRS and CDR2 as YFSETQ. The CDR3 protein is CASSRLVQGGGEQFF. CDR3 nucleotide sequence: TGCGCCAGCAGTCGGCTAGTACAGGGCGGCGGTGAGCAGTTCTTC.

Sample share makes this clonotype medium-sized. The rearrangement links TRBV29-1 to TRBJ2-6; D possibly corresponds to TRBD1 (5 bases). This CDR3 comprises 15 residues. V was trimmed by 5 bases and J by 0 bases, leaving 11 bases between them. Per the germline V gene, CDR1 is SQVTM and CDR2 is ANQGSEA. As DNA, the CDR3 is TGCAGCGTTCAGGGTGCGAGCTCTGGGGCCAACGTCCTGACTTTC. It is translated as CSVQGASSGANVLTF. Full variable domain (outside the CDR3, taken from reference TRBV29-1 and TRBJ2-6): SAVISQKPSRDICQRGTSLTIQCQVDSQVTMMFWYRQQPGQSLTLIATANQGSEATYESGFVIDKFPISRPNLTFSTLTVSNMSPEDSSIYLCSVQGASSGANVLTFGAGSRLTVL.

This clonotype was detected only a few times. J is TRBJ1-4 and V is TRBV6-1; D gene ambiguous. The germline V and J ends were trimmed by 3 bases and 5 bases, with 7 bases remaining between them. From germline, CDR1 is MNHNS and CDR2 SASEGT. The CDR3 totals 13 residues. This chain's CDR3 is CASSDQLNEKLFF. As DNA, the CDR3 is TGTGCCAGCAGTGACCAGTTAAATGAAAAACTGTTTTTT.